This entry lists 8 T cell receptor beta chains sequenced from one sample in a study of blood T cell repertoires in COVID-19 (TCRdb year 2020). Receptor amplification or capture employed the immunoSEQ multiplex PCR assay. Here the immuneACCESS table is served through TCRdb, limited to in-frame sequences with V and J called. Missing clones are a known gap in these copies; in checked studies unresolved V genes cover under half, and the rest lacks a known reason. The sample table contains tens of thousands of clones; only one count was recorded for 82% of them. The ten largest clones add up to roughly a quarter of the sample. The source material was peripheral blood. These receptors all stem from a human donor in a cohort sampled during active COVID-19.

This clone was found a few times. The chain has TRBV19 and TRBJ2-7; possibly TRBD2 for D (6 bases). The germline V gene has CDR1 LNHDA and CDR2 SQIVND (reference sequence). The CDR3 contains 15 residues. The V end was cut by 5 bases, the J end by 7 bases, with 21 bases between. The CDR3 reads CASSQSPAFAGEQYF. DNA of the CDR3: TGTGCCAGTAGTCAATCCCCGGCCTTTGCGGGGGAGCAGTACTTC.

V usage is TRBV13 and J usage is TRBJ2-7; TRBD2 is a possible D gene (8 bases). This CDR3 contains 14 residues. CDR1 and CDR2 from the germline V gene are PRHDT and FYEKMQ (reference sequence). V was pared by 5 bases and J by 2 bases, with 13 bases between. The CDR3 sequence is CASSRQGLAYEQYF. The CDR3 DNA reads TGTGCCAGCAGCCGACAGGGACTAGCCTACGAGCAGTACTTC.

The chain uses TRBV9 and TRBJ2-5; D unresolved. The CDR3 loop spans 13 amino acids. Germline V gene sequence: CDR1 SGDLS, CDR2 YYNGEE. Between the trimmed V and J ends, which lost 0 bases and 2 bases, there was a span of 5 bases. CDR3 loop: CASSVDSQETQYF. CDR3 DNA sequence: TGTGCCAGCAGCGTAGATTCTCAAGAGACCCAGTACTTC.

A few counts support this clone. This sequence joins TRBV5-6 and TRBJ1-3; 8 bases fit TRBD1. The V gene's germline CDR1 is SGHDT and CDR2 YYEEEE. V was pared by 1 base and J by 0 bases, with 6 bases of the junction left unmatched. The CDR3 runs to 17 residues. CDR3 loop: CASSLQGQEYSGNTIYF. In nucleotides, the CDR3 is TGTGCCAGCAGCTTGCAGGGACAGGAGTACTCTGGAAACACCATATATTTT.

The chain uses TRBV5-4 and TRBJ2-4, with 8 bases lining up with TRBD1. CDR3 length equals 12 residues. CDR1 SGHNT and CDR2 YYREEE come from the germline V gene (reference sequence). Trimming at V came to 4 bases and at J to 8 bases, leaving 2 bases not matched to a gene. The CDR3 DNA reads as TGTGCCAGCAGCGCGGGACAGGACATTCAGTACTTC. It specifies CASSAGQDIQYF.

The genes are TRBV2 and TRBJ2-3, with 9 nucleotides matching TRBD2. The V segment lost 6 bases and the J segment 2 bases; nucleotides outside the gene matches: 6. Germline assignment: CDR1 SNHLY and CDR2 FYNNEI. CDR3 length equals 15 residues. This CDR3 reads CASSHGGGATDTQYF. DNA for the CDR3: TGTGCCAGCAGCCATGGCGGGGGGGCCACAGATACGCAGTATTTT.

The rearrangement uses TRBV11-3 and TRBJ2-7; 14 positions agree with TRBD2. V trimming: 4 bases; J trimming: 1 base; junction bases outside the gene matches: 6. This CDR3 region has 17 residues. Germline loops: CDR1 SGHNT, CDR2 YENEEA. In nucleotides, the CDR3 is TGTGCCAGCAGCTCGGGACTAGCGGGGGAAAGGTCCTACGAGCAGTACTTC. Translation: CASSSGLAGERSYEQYF.

V usage is TRBV19 and J usage is TRBJ2-3; the D is unclear. V lost 9 bases to trimming and J lost 0 bases, with 13 bases between them. In germline, CDR1 is LNHDA, CDR2 SQIVND (reference sequence). The CDR3 length is 14 residues. The CDR3, as DNA: TGTGCCAGCAAAGGAGTCCCAAGCACAGATACGCAGTATTTT. This codes for CASKGVPSTDTQYF.